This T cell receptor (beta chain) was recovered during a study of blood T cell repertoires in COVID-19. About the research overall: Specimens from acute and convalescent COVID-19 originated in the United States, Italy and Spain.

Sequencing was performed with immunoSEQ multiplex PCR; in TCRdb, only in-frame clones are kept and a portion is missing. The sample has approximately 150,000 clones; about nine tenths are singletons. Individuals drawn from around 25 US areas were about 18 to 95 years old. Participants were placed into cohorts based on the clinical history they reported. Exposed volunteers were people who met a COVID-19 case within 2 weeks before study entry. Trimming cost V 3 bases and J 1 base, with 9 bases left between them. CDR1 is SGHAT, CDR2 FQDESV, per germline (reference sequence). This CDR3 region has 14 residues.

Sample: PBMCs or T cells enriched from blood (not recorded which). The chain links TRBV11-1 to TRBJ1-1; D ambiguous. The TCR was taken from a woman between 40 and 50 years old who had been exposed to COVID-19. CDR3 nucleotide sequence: TGTGCCAGCAGCTTCGGACGGGGGAACACTGAAGCTTTCTTT. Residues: CASSFGRGNTEAFF.